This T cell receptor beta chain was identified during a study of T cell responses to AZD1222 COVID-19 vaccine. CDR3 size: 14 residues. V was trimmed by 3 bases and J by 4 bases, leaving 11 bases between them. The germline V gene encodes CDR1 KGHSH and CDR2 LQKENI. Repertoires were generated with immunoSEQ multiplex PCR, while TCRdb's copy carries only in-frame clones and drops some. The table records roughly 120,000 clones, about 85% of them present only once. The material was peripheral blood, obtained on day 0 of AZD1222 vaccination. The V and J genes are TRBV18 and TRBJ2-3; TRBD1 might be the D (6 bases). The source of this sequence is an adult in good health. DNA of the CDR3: TGTGCCAGCTCACCCGCAGGGGTGGCAGATACGCAGTATTTT. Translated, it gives CASSPAGVADTQYF. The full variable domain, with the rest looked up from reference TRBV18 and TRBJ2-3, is NAGVMQNPRHLVRRRGQEARLRCSPMKGHSHVYWYRQLPEEGLKFMVYLQKENIIDESGMPKERFSAEFPKEGPSILRIQQVVRGDSAAYFCASSPAGVADTQYFGPGTRLTVL.